The 24 T cell receptor beta chains below all came from one sample that was sequenced in a study of T cells expressing NK-cell markers. TCRdb derives one entry per CDR3 protein from the 5' RACE reads, leaving out DNA. The sample has about 390,000 distinct CDR3 sequences. Sequencing input: blood T cells: a sorted CD56 or NKG2C T cell subset, CD4+ or CD8+ T cells, or bulk PBMC T cells (not recorded which). The receptor source for this set is a woman aged 50 to 65 in good health.

The V and J genes are TRBV6-1 and TRBJ2-5. Germline assignment: CDR1 MNHNS and CDR2 SASEGT. The CDR3 contains 15 residues. This CDR3 reads CASRFFNGLGETQYF.

The chain couples TRBV4-2 to TRBJ1-2. The CDR3 consists of 13 residues. Per the germline V gene, CDR1 is LGHNA and CDR2 is YNFKEQ. CDR3: CASSQDGRIIYTF.

The J gene is TRBJ2-7, the V gene TRBV2; no DNA is available, so the TRBD2 call from TCRdb remains unchecked. The CDR3 has 13 amino acids. Per germline, CDR1 SNHLY and CDR2 FYNNEI. CDR3 amino acids: CAAGGGKSYEQYF.

This chain joins TRBV7-2 and TRBJ2-3; as DNA is missing, the TRBD1 call by TCRdb cannot be tested. The germline V gene has CDR1 SGHTA and CDR2 FQGNSA. The CDR3 extends over 15 amino acids. CDR3 residues: CASSLGDRDTDTQYF. Using reference TRBV7-2 and TRBJ2-3 for the parts outside the CDR3, the full variable domain is GAGVSQSPSNKVTEKGKDVELRCDPISGHTALYWYRQSLGQGLEFLIYFQGNSAPDKSGLPSDRFSAERTGGSVSTLTIQRTQQEDSAVYLCASSLGDRDTDTQYFGPGTRLTVL.

The V and J genes are TRBV19 and TRBJ2-5; TCRdb designates TRBD1, a call that cannot be tested without DNA. CDR3 length: 14 amino acids. Germline loops: CDR1 LNHDA, CDR2 SQIVND (reference sequence). The CDR3: CASSIGGRGETQYF.

The J gene is TRBJ2-7, the V gene TRBV3-1; the D gene TCRdb calls, TRBD2, cannot be checked with no DNA. This CDR3 region has 15 residues. The V gene's germline CDR1 is LGHDT and CDR2 YNNKEL (reference sequence). CDR3 region: CASSHKDSFPLEQYF.

This chain connects TRBV28 to TRBJ2-1; there is no DNA to check the TCRdb D call of TRBD2. CDR1 and CDR2 from the germline V gene are MDHEN and SYDVKM. The CDR3 is made up of 16 amino acids. CDR3 in amino acids: CASSFPSLAGVYEQFF.

The chain combines TRBV6-1 with TRBJ2-1; TCRdb's D call of TRBD2 is untestable without DNA. CDR3 length equals 16 residues. CDR1 is MNHNS and CDR2 is SASEGT in the germline V gene. CDR3 region: CASSEGSGLAGYEQFF.

The chain combines TRBV20-1 with TRBJ2-1; TCRdb names TRBD2, which stays unverified in the absence of DNA. This CDR3 region has 17 residues. Per germline, CDR1 DFQATT and CDR2 SNEGSKA (reference sequence). The chain's CDR3 is CSARDPGLAAAYNEQFF.

This chain links TRBV2 with TRBJ2-5; the TRBD1 assignment by TCRdb is unverifiable without DNA. Germline CDR1 SNHLY, CDR2 FYNNEI. The CDR3 runs to 12 residues. The CDR3 region is CASRQGTETQYF. Using reference TRBV2 and TRBJ2-5 for the parts outside the CDR3, the full variable domain is EPEVTQTPSHQVTQMGQEVILRCVPISNHLYFYWYRQILGQKVEFLVSFYNNEISEKSEIFDDQFSVERPDGSNFTLKIRSTKLEDSAMYFCASRQGTETQYFGPGTRLLVL.

J is TRBJ1-5 and V is TRBV15. CDR3 length: 15 amino acids. Germline V gene lookup returns CDR1 LNHNV and CDR2 YYDKDF (reference sequence). CDR3 protein: CATSRDARASQPQHF.

This sequence joins TRBV2 and TRBJ2-2; no DNA is available, so the TRBD1 call from TCRdb remains unchecked. The germline V gene encodes CDR1 SNHLY and CDR2 FYNNEI. The CDR3 has 14 residues. CDR3: CASRRTVKTGELFF.

V gene TRBV3-1 combines with J gene TRBJ2-5. Germline-derived CDR1 and CDR2 are LGHDT and YNNKEL (reference sequence). The CDR3 loop spans 12 amino acids. The CDR3 sequence is CASSQDQETQYF.

The rearrangement joins TRBV30 to TRBJ2-2; as DNA is missing, the TRBD2 call by TCRdb cannot be tested. Germline-derived CDR1 and CDR2 are GTSNPN and SVGIG (reference sequence). The CDR3 runs 15 residues. CDR3 in amino acids: CAWSVLAGGPGELFF.

The J gene is TRBJ1-5, the V gene TRBV20-1; TCRdb indicates TRBD1, and absent DNA this call remains unverified. The CDR3 is made up of 11 amino acids. Germline V gene data show CDR1 as DFQATT and CDR2 as SNEGSKA (reference sequence). The CDR3 spells CSAWFDRGQHF.

This chain joins TRBV13 and TRBJ2-3. There are 18 residues in the CDR3. Germline assignment: CDR1 PRHDT and CDR2 FYEKMQ (reference sequence). The CDR3 here is CASSSKGGRVASTDTQYF.

This chain joins TRBV6-6 and TRBJ2-1; the TCRdb D gene call, TRBD2, has no DNA to confirm it. This CDR3 has 14 amino acids. The germline CDR1 and CDR2 sequences are MNHNY and SVGAGI (reference sequence). The chain's CDR3 is CATLQTSVYNEQFF.

This chain uses TRBV11-2 with TRBJ2-1; TCRdb designates TRBD2, a call that cannot be tested without DNA. This CDR3 spans 16 amino acids. The germline V gene encodes CDR1 SGHAT and CDR2 FQNNGV. CDR3 sequence: CASSLVKSIADNEQFF.

The chain has TRBV6-5 and TRBJ2-5; checking the TCRdb D call of TRBD1 is not possible without DNA. CDR1 is MNHEY and CDR2 is SVGAGI in the germline V gene. The CDR3 runs to 15 residues. The CDR3 here is CASSSQGGAWETQYF.

The chain is built from TRBV5-4 and TRBJ2-1; TCRdb picks TRBD1, but there is no DNA to check that call. CDR1 and CDR2 from the germline V gene are SGHNT and YYREEE (reference sequence). CDR3 size: 16 residues. CDR3 amino acids: CASSLDPQGRSNEQFF.

This chain uses TRBV27 with TRBJ2-1; TCRdb gives TRBD1 as the D gene, but with no DNA this cannot be confirmed. Germline V gene lookup returns CDR1 MNHEY and CDR2 SMNVEV (reference sequence). The CDR3 length is 12 residues. The CDR3 spells CASSPGHLEQFF.

This chain uses TRBV20-1 with TRBJ2-1; the D call of TRBD1 rests on TCRdb alone, since no DNA is present to check it. Germline CDR1 and CDR2: DFQATT and SNEGSKA (reference sequence). The length of the CDR3 is 16 residues. CDR3 in amino acids: CSARGGAEGAPGEQFF.

The gene calls are TRBV6-1 and TRBJ2-5; the D call from TCRdb, TRBD2, cannot be confirmed without DNA. The CDR3 totals 14 residues. CDR1 and CDR2 from the germline V gene are MNHNS and SASEGT. CDR3 region: CASGSGRGEKTQYF.

The chain has TRBV6-5 and TRBJ2-2; absent DNA, TCRdb's TRBD2 call cannot be checked. The germline CDR1 and CDR2 sequences are MNHEY and SVGAGI. This CDR3 is 15 amino acids long. The CDR3 spells CASSYRGGDTGELFF.